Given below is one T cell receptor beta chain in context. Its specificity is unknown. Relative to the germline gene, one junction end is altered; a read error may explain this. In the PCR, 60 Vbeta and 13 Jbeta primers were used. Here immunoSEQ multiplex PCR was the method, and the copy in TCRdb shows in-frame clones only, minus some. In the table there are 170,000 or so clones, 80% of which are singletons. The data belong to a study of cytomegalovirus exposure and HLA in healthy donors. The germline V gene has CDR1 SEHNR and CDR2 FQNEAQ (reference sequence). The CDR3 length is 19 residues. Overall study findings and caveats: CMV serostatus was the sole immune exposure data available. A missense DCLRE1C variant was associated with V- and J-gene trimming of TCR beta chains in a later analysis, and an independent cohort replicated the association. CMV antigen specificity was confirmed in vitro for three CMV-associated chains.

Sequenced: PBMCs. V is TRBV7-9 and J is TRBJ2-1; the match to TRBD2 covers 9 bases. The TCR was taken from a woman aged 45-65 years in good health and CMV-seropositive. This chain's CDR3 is CSSSLARTVAGVHYNEQFF. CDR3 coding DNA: TGTTCCAGCAGCTTGGCCCGAACTGTAGCGGGAGTTCACTACAATGAGCAGTTCTTC.